Each of the 28 T cell receptor beta chains below was sequenced from the same sample in a study of shared clonotypes between healthy human individuals. Assay used: immunoSEQ multiplex PCR; TCRdb lists only in-frame clones, some missing. The sample yields more than 2,000,000 clones, just over 90% seen once. The source material was naive CD4+ T cells sorted from blood. Subset specified: CD45RA+ positively selected. These receptors came from a man aged 18 to 35 in good health.

The chain couples TRBV11-2 to TRBJ2-3, with TRBD2 identical over 8 bases. V shed 2 bases, J shed 4 bases, and the junction held 8 bases outside the gene matches. CDR3 size: 16 residues. The germline V gene has CDR1 SGHAT and CDR2 FQNNGV. The CDR3 loop is CASSLLGGGLADTQYF. CDR3 coding DNA: TGTGCCAGCAGCTTATTGGGCGGGGGGCTCGCAGATACGCAGTATTTT.

The chain recombines TRBV6-5 with TRBJ2-5; weak D call: TRBD1 (6 bases). Trimming removed 6 bases at V and 2 bases at J, with 16 bases between. Germline V lookup: CDR1 MNHEY, CDR2 SVGAGI. The CDR3 is 15 residues long. This CDR3 is CASRGQGRGQETQYF. DNA for the CDR3: TGTGCCAGCAGGGGGCAGGGGCGCGGGCAAGAGACCCAGTACTTC.

The chain employs TRBV4-1 and TRBJ2-7; D is ambiguous. With 2 bases removed from V and 3 bases from J, the gap between germline ends came to 14 bases. The CDR3 is made up of 15 amino acids. Germline-derived CDR1 and CDR2 are MGHRA and YSYEKL. The CDR3, as DNA: TGCGCCAGCAGCCAAACGCCTCCGACAAACTACGAGCAGTACTTC. This gives the protein CASSQTPPTNYEQYF.

The sample holds one count of this clone. This rearrangement joins TRBV19 to TRBJ2-5; unclear D gene. Germline CDR1 reads LNHDA; CDR2 reads SQIVND (reference sequence). Deletions cut 1 base from V and 5 bases from J, with 17 bases between. The CDR3 is 16 residues long. CDR3 residues: CASSIGWYGVRETQYF. The CDR3 DNA sequence: TGTGCCAGTAGTATAGGATGGTACGGTGTCCGGGAGACCCAGTACTTC.

The chain joins TRBV14 to TRBJ2-3, with TRBD2 matching 8 bases. The CDR3 totals 18 residues. Germline CDR1 SGHDN, CDR2 FVKESK. The J segment lost 0 bases and the V segment lost 5 bases, leaving 13 bases of the junction unmatched. The CDR3 protein is CASSMHRLAGTSTDTQYF. In DNA, the CDR3 is TGTGCCAGCAGCATGCACCGATTAGCGGGGACTAGCACAGATACGCAGTATTTT.

The V call is TRBV6-5, the J call TRBJ2-7, with 9 nucleotides matching TRBD2. Germline V gene lookup returns CDR1 MNHEY and CDR2 SVGAGI. The CDR3 loop spans 14 amino acids. V shed 6 bases, J shed 4 bases, and the junction held 7 bases outside the gene matches. CDR3 protein: CASRLAGVGYEQYF. The CDR3 coding sequence is TGTGCCAGCAGGTTAGCGGGAGTCGGTTACGAGCAGTACTTC.

This rearrangement joins TRBV5-4 to TRBJ1-3, with D uncertain. In germline, CDR1 is SGHNT, CDR2 YYREEE (reference sequence). The CDR3 has 14 amino acids. V lost 3 bases and J 0 bases, leaving 7 bases between the germline ends. CDR3 in amino acids: CASSSVSSGNTIYF. CDR3 sequence (DNA): TGTGCCAGCAGCTCCGTAAGCTCTGGAAACACCATATATTTT.

The chain is built from TRBV5-1 and TRBJ2-7, with D perhaps being TRBD1 or TRBD2 (6 bases each). The germline V gene has CDR1 SGHRS and CDR2 YFSETQ. This CDR3 is built from 14 residues. V shed 2 bases and J shed 1 base, with 10 bases lying between them. CDR3 sequence (DNA): TGCGCCAGCAGCTTTGGAGGGGGATCCTACGAGCAGTACTTC. Protein sequence: CASSFGGGSYEQYF.

The genes are TRBV10-3 and TRBJ1-5, with 8 bases aligning to TRBD1. Losses at the gene ends were 10 bases for V and 7 bases for J; bases not matched to a gene: 18. The CDR3 runs 16 residues. CDR1 is ENHRY and CDR2 is SYGVKD in the germline V gene. The CDR3 sequence is CATEPGDRIKRQPQHF. The CDR3 region has the DNA TGTGCCACAGAACCCGGGGACAGGATTAAGAGGCAGCCCCAGCATTTT.

V and J are TRBV9 and TRBJ2-2; weak D call: TRBD2 (6 bases). Trimming left V 0 bases short and J 4 bases short, with 13 bases between. This CDR3 spans 16 amino acids. Germline V gene lookup returns CDR1 SGDLS and CDR2 YYNGEE. CDR3 sequence (DNA): TGTGCCAGCAGCGTAGATCCGGGGGTGAGCACCGGGGAGCTGTTTTTT. Protein: CASSVDPGVSTGELFF.

The chain links TRBV6-1 to TRBJ2-1; 10 bases map to TRBD2. Germline CDR1 MNHNS, CDR2 SASEGT. This CDR3 spans 13 amino acids. The trim removed 7 bases at V and 9 bases at J, leaving 6 bases unmatched. The CDR3 region has the DNA TGTGCCAGCAATCGAGCGGGAGGGCTTGAGCAGTTCTTC. Translating it yields CASNRAGGLEQFF.

This clone was detected once. This CDR3 is also generated by other DNA sequences in the sample. The genes are TRBV6-5 and TRBJ2-7; 15 bases are a match to TRBD2. The CDR3 runs 14 residues. The ends lost 8 bases at V and 4 bases at J; junction bases unmatched: 3. CDR1 and CDR2 from the germline V gene are MNHEY and SVGAGI. In DNA, the CDR3 is TGTGCCAGCCGTGGACTAGCGGGGGGGTACGAGCAGTACTTC. This codes for CASRGLAGGYEQYF.

This chain uses TRBV11-2 with TRBJ2-3; D may be TRBD2 (5 bases). The germline CDR1 and CDR2 sequences are SGHAT and FQNNGV. This CDR3 contains 14 residues. Trimming stripped 5 bases from V and 6 bases from J, with 15 bases between. The DNA for the CDR3 is TGTGCCAGCAGCACGGAGCGGAGATGGGATACGCAGTATTTT. It encodes CASSTERRWDTQYF. Looking up the rest from reference TRBV11-2 and TRBJ2-3 gives the full variable domain: EAGVAQSPRYKIIEKRQSVAFWCNPISGHATLYWYQQILGQGPKLLIQFQNNGVVDDSQLPKDRFSAERLKGVDSTLKIQPAKLEDSAVYLCASSTERRWDTQYFGPGTRLTVL.

V is TRBV5-1 and J is TRBJ2-2; D may be TRBD1 (6 bases). V gave up 5 bases and J gave up 5 bases, with 19 bases separating them. The CDR3 is 16 residues long. Germline V CDR1 and CDR2: SGHRS, YFSETQ. The CDR3 sequence: CASRPGTLVGTGELFF. The DNA for the CDR3 is TGCGCCAGCAGGCCCGGGACACTCGTTGGTACCGGGGAGCTGTTTTTT. Variable domain in full (rest from reference TRBV5-1 and TRBJ2-2): KAGVTQTPRYLIKTRGQQVTLSCSPISGHRSVSWYQQTPGQGLQFLFEYFSETQRNKGNFPGRFSGRQFSNSRSEMNVSTLELGDSALYLCASRPGTLVGTGELFFGEGSRLTVL.

Points on this clone: Germline and junction disagree at one end, which may indicate a read error. The V call is TRBV28, the J call TRBJ2-4, with 10 positions matching TRBD2. Germline V gene lookup returns CDR1 MDHEN and CDR2 SYDVKM. CDR3 length equals 12 residues. The CDR3 nucleotides are TGTGCCAGCAGTTTACTAGCGGGGGTCCTTTATTTC. Residues: CASSLLAGVLYF.

V and J are TRBV5-1 and TRBJ2-2, with 7 bases that match TRBD2. J was trimmed by 2 bases and V by 1 base; bases with no gene match: 5. This CDR3 is built from 16 residues. Germline V CDR1 and CDR2: SGHRS, YFSETQ. The CDR3 protein is CASSLNLAVNTGELFF. The DNA for the CDR3 is TGCGCCAGCAGCTTGAATCTAGCGGTAAACACCGGGGAGCTGTTTTTT.

The CDR3 region has the DNA TGTGCCAGCTCACCAATTCAGTCTATAGCCACAGATACGCAGTATTTT. This encodes CASSPIQSIATDTQYF. The J gene is TRBJ2-3, the V gene TRBV18; D is unclear. V was trimmed by 2 bases and J by 2 bases, leaving 14 bases between them. Germline-derived CDR1 and CDR2 are KGHSH and LQKENI. This CDR3 has 16 residues.

The chain carries TRBV5-1 and TRBJ2-7; 12 nucleotides line up with TRBD1. Germline V gene lookup returns CDR1 SGHRS and CDR2 YFSETQ. V gave up 6 bases and J gave up 7 bases; unmatched junction bases: 14. The CDR3 loop spans 16 amino acids. Here the CDR3 DNA reads TGCGCCAGCACCCAATTGGGGGGACAGGGGGCGAAAGAGCAGTACTTC. Its translation is CASTQLGGQGAKEQYF.

The CDR3 loop reads CASSLELAVHNEQFF. For the CDR3, the DNA is TGCGCCAGCAGCTTGGAACTAGCGGTACACAATGAGCAGTTCTTC. The chain links TRBV5-1 to TRBJ2-1, with 8 bases aligning to TRBD2. After removal of 0 bases from V and 5 bases from J, the junction contained 4 bases not matched to a gene. This CDR3 is 15 amino acids long. Germline lookup yields CDR1 SGHRS and CDR2 YFSETQ.

CDR3 DNA sequence: TGTGCCAGCCAAAGCGACACAGGGCCTTACGAGCAGTACTTC. This sequence encodes CASQSDTGPYEQYF. The chain links TRBV6-6 to TRBJ2-7, with TRBD1 as a possible D gene (6 bases). The germline V gene encodes CDR1 MNHNY and CDR2 SVGAGI (reference sequence). The CDR3 has 14 residues. Trimming removed 8 bases at V and 4 bases at J, with 18 bases between.

Points on this clone: At the DNA level, this CDR3 is encoded by other sequences in the same sample as well. The chain joins TRBV2 to TRBJ2-6; no definite D call. The CDR3 is made up of 14 amino acids. V lost 3 bases and J 4 bases, leaving 7 bases between the germline ends. CDR1 SNHLY and CDR2 FYNNEI come from the germline V gene. The DNA of the CDR3 is TGTGCCAGCAGTGACAGGTCCGGGGCCAACGTCCTGACTTTC. Translating gives CASSDRSGANVLTF.

The CDR3 region has the DNA TGTGCCAGCAGCTTAGAACTTCTAGCGGGAGGGCCCTACGAGCAGTACTTC. This codes for CASSLELLAGGPYEQYF. The chain employs TRBV7-2 and TRBJ2-7; 12 bases map to TRBD2. CDR3 length: 17 residues. Germline V CDR1 and CDR2: SGHTA, FQGNSA. Germline trimming cut 1 base from V and 2 bases from J; bases unmatched to any gene: 6.

V gene TRBV6-6 combines with J gene TRBJ1-5; 7 nucleotides line up with TRBD1. The germline CDR1 and CDR2 sequences are MNHNY and SVGAGI (reference sequence). The CDR3 has 16 residues. Germline trimming cut 0 bases from V and 7 bases from J; bases unmatched to any gene: 9. DNA of the CDR3: TGTGCCAGCAGTTACTCGAGACAGGGATTTTCCCAGCCCCAGCATTTT. Translation: CASSYSRQGFSQPQHF.

The gene calls are TRBV5-1 and TRBJ2-4, with TRBD1 identical over 12 bases. CDR3 length: 15 amino acids. Germline CDR1 reads SGHRS; CDR2 reads YFSETQ. Losses at the gene ends were 4 bases for V and 8 bases for J; bases not matched to a gene: 7. CDR3 nucleotide sequence: TGCGCCAGCAGCCGGGACAGGGGGCAGAATTACATTCAGTACTTC. Translating it yields CASSRDRGQNYIQYF. Combining the CDR3 with reference TRBV5-1 and TRBJ2-4 gives the whole variable domain KAGVTQTPRYLIKTRGQQVTLSCSPISGHRSVSWYQQTPGQGLQFLFEYFSETQRNKGNFPGRFSGRQFSNSRSEMNVSTLELGDSALYLCASSRDRGQNYIQYFGAGTRLSVL.

The rearrangement uses TRBV11-2 and TRBJ2-3; no clear D. The CDR3 has 16 residues. V was trimmed by 2 bases and J by 0 bases, leaving 12 bases between them. Germline V CDR1 and CDR2: SGHAT, FQNNGV. The CDR3 protein is CASSLNPPSSTDTQYF. The CDR3 DNA is TGTGCCAGCAGCTTAAATCCGCCATCTAGCACAGATACGCAGTATTTT.

CDR3 nucleotides: TGTGCCAGCAGGGTACCGGGAGCCTACAATGAGCAGTTCTTC. Amino acid sequence: CASRVPGAYNEQFF. This sequence joins TRBV6-6 and TRBJ2-1, with a possible D match to TRBD2 (6 bases). CDR1 is MNHNY and CDR2 is SVGAGI in the germline V gene (reference sequence). V was shortened by 6 bases and J by 2 bases, with 11 bases between the two germline ends. CDR3 length equals 14 residues.

A note on this clone: In the same sample, other DNA sequences code for this CDR3. This chain links TRBV6-5 with TRBJ2-7; 8 bases fit TRBD1. This CDR3 region has 14 residues. Trimming cost V 6 bases and J 2 bases; bases outside gene matches: 6. The germline gives CDR1 MNHEY, CDR2 SVGAGI. The CDR3, as DNA: TGTGCCAGCAGATTAGACAGGGGCCCCTACGAGCAGTACTTC. Protein sequence: CASRLDRGPYEQYF.

The V gene is TRBV6-1, the J gene TRBJ2-3, with a weak D call TRBD2 (5 bases). Germline-derived CDR1 and CDR2 are MNHNS and SASEGT. The CDR3 contains 16 residues. V dropped 4 bases and J dropped 1 base, with 15 bases sitting between them. CDR3 in DNA: TGTGCCAGCAGTGTTGGACTCTACGTCGGCACAGATACGCAGTATTTT. Translated, it gives CASSVGLYVGTDTQYF.